Listed here is a single T cell receptor (beta chain). The record originates from a study of technical replicates of blood from a handful of donors. TCRdb keeps only in-frame clones here, not all; method: immunoSEQ multiplex PCR. The sample lists 74,000 or so clones, 95% to 98% occurring once. This CDR3 spans 14 amino acids. Germline lookup yields CDR1 MNHEY and CDR2 SVGAGI. V was pared by 7 bases and J by 4 bases, with 5 bases of the junction left unmatched. This rearrangement joins TRBV6-5 to TRBJ2-3; 10 bases align to TRBD1. Sequences were obtained from T cells isolated from PBMCs. The receptor's source is a human donor in good health. CDR3 in DNA: TGTGCCAGCAAGGGACAGGGGTTCCCAGATACGCAGTATTTT. It translates to CASKGQGFPDTQYF.